One T cell receptor beta chain is described in this entry. Its specificity is not known. Assay used: immunoSEQ multiplex PCR; TCRdb lists only in-frame clones, some missing. The sample lists more than 110,000 clones; 90% to 95% were seen once. The data were obtained in a study of T cell responses to AZD1222 COVID-19 vaccine. There are 16 residues in the CDR3. V lost 6 bases, J lost 2 bases, and 6 bases stayed unmatched. Germline CDR1 SNHLY, CDR2 FYNNEI. Study-level results: Repertoires were sampled only after the peak T cell response. Receipt of two AZD1222 doses was followed by a rise in Spike-specific TCR breadth and depth. Most donors were white British, females outnumbered males, and clonal diversity was possibly underestimated. The number of AZD1222 recipients seropositive at baseline was only 5 to 7.

The origin of this receptor is an adult who received the AZD1222 COVID-19 vaccine. Material: peripheral blood, obtained 28 days after the second AZD1222 dose. The chain recombines TRBV2 with TRBJ2-5; 13 nucleotides line up with TRBD2. CDR3 DNA sequence: TGTGCCAGCAGGAGGAGGACTAGCGGGAGTCAAGAGACCCAGTACTTC. This codes for CASRRRTSGSQETQYF.